Below, one T cell receptor (beta chain) is given with its context. The antigen is unknown. Trimming cost V 5 bases and J 0 bases; bases outside gene matches: 4. Germline V gene sequence: CDR1 MNHNY, CDR2 SVGAGI (reference sequence). The CDR3 covers 17 residues. The sample belongs to a study of T cell responses to AZD1222 COVID-19 vaccine. Measured with immunoSEQ multiplex PCR; TCRdb has only the in-frame clones, and not every one. The repertoire holds about 210,000 clones, with roughly 94% as singletons. Study-wide results and caveats: Of spike-specific TCRs, nearly half reportedly target regions left unmutated in variants. The donor cohort was predominantly white British with a female majority, and clonal diversity may have been underestimated. Among those given AZD1222, only 6 or 7 were seropositive at baseline.

The TCR originated in an adult who received the MenACWY meningococcal vaccine as a control. The sequencing used peripheral blood, collected 28 days after the second dose of the MenACWY control vaccine. V is TRBV6-6 and J is TRBJ2-1, with TRBD2 matching 13 bases. The CDR3 is CASSRLAGGRSYNEQFF. The CDR3 coding sequence is TGTGCCAGCAGTCGACTAGCGGGAGGCCGCTCCTACAATGAGCAGTTCTTC.